The 16 T cell receptor beta chains below come from one sample, sequenced in a study of blood T cell repertoires in COVID-19. Assay: immunoSEQ multiplex PCR; the TCRdb copy retains only in-frame clones and omits some. The data hold 100,000 or so clones, with 80% to 95% observed a single time. Sequenced: peripheral blood. These receptors originate from a woman aged 50 to 65 in a cohort sampled during active COVID-19.

This chain joins TRBV9 and TRBJ2-7; tentatively, D is TRBD1 (6 bases). V gave up 3 bases and J gave up 0 bases, with 16 bases separating them. Per germline, CDR1 SGDLS and CDR2 YYNGEE. This CDR3 region has 16 residues. The DNA of the CDR3 is TGTGCCAGCAGCGGAATATCAGGGGAGAACTCCTACGAGCAGTACTTC. Its protein is CASSGISGENSYEQYF.

Here the CDR3 DNA reads TGTGCCAGCAGGGTCAGAGGCGGAGAGACCCAGTACTTC. Its translation: CASRVRGGETQYF. The rearrangement joins TRBV3-1 (or the pseudogene TRBV3-2) to TRBJ2-5, with D unclear. The CDR3 covers 13 residues. Trimming pared 6 bases from V and 4 bases from J, leaving 12 bases between. Germline-derived CDR1 and CDR2 are LGHDT and YNNKEL (reference sequence).

V is TRBV30 and J is TRBJ1-5; D gene uncertain. The CDR3 runs to 13 residues. Trimming took off 0 bases at V and 4 bases at J, with 7 bases between the two ends. CDR1 and CDR2 from the germline V gene are GTSNPN and SVGIG (reference sequence). CDR3 DNA: TGTGCCTGGAGTGTAGAGGGTAATCAGCCCCAGCATTTT. Translating gives CAWSVEGNQPQHF.

The rearrangement joins TRBV5-1 to TRBJ2-1; no firm D call. Germline V CDR1 and CDR2: SGHRS, YFSETQ. V was cut by 0 bases and J by 2 bases, with 12 bases left in between. This CDR3 spans 16 amino acids. The CDR3 nucleotides read TGCGCCAGCAGCTTGGTGGGCCTTGAAGCCTACAATGAGCAGTTCTTC. Translated: CASSLVGLEAYNEQFF.

The rearrangement links TRBV4-1 to TRBJ2-5, with 8 nucleotides matching TRBD1. V lost 0 bases, J lost 1 base, and 13 bases stayed unmatched. Germline assignment: CDR1 MGHRA and CDR2 YSYEKL. CDR3 size: 19 residues. The CDR3 spells CASSQERGEGDRFQETQYF. CDR3 coding DNA: TGCGCCAGCAGCCAAGAGAGAGGTGAGGGGGACAGGTTCCAAGAGACCCAGTACTTC.

The chain has TRBV5-6 and TRBJ1-1, with D uncertain. V shed 2 bases and J shed 2 bases, with 25 bases lying between them. This CDR3 has 19 residues. In germline, CDR1 is SGHDT, CDR2 YYEEEE. The CDR3 DNA reads TGTGCCAGCAGCTTATCCGGACTAGGTCGTGGGTGGGATAACACTGAAGCTTTCTTT. Its translation: CASSLSGLGRGWDNTEAFF.

V usage is TRBV29-1 and J usage is TRBJ1-1, with 8 bases that match TRBD1. CDR3 length: 14 amino acids. After removal of 7 bases from V and 0 bases from J, the junction contained 7 bases not matched to a gene. Germline CDR1 is SQVTM and CDR2 is ANQGSEA. The CDR3 region has the DNA TGCAGCGCGGGACAGGTCCTTATGAACACTGAAGCTTTCTTT. It is translated as CSAGQVLMNTEAFF. The full variable domain, rest sourced from reference TRBV29-1 and TRBJ1-1, is SAVISQKPSRDICQRGTSLTIQCQVDSQVTMMFWYRQQPGQSLTLIATANQGSEATYESGFVIDKFPISRPNLTFSTLTVSNMSPEDSSIYLCSAGQVLMNTEAFFGQGTRLTVV.

The count of this clone is one. The rearrangement joins TRBV10-3 to TRBJ2-7, with D possibly being TRBD1 (6 bases). This CDR3 is 12 amino acids long. V was shortened by 3 bases and J by 4 bases, with 7 bases between the two germline ends. Germline V gene lookup returns CDR1 ENHRY and CDR2 SYGVKD. Here the CDR3 reads CAISEQGYEQYF. DNA for the CDR3: TGTGCCATCAGTGAACAGGGTTACGAGCAGTACTTC.

The chain has TRBV5-8 and TRBJ2-3; D unresolved. The CDR3 runs to 15 residues. Germline V gene sequence: CDR1 SGHTS, CDR2 YDEGEE. Trimming shortened V by 4 bases and J by 2 bases, and 14 bases separated the two germline ends. The CDR3 sequence: CASSGGRTVTDTQYF. CDR3 nucleotide sequence: TGTGCCAGCAGCGGCGGCCGAACGGTCACAGATACGCAGTATTTT.

The chain is built from TRBV10-1 and TRBJ2-7, with D unresolved. V was clipped by 0 bases and J by 1 base, with 16 bases between them. Per the germline V gene, CDR1 is WNHNN and CDR2 is SYGVQD (reference sequence). CDR3 length: 17 residues. Written as DNA, the CDR3 is TGCGCCAGCAGTGAGTCCCTGGCCCAACAGTCATCCTACGAGCAGTACTTC. It encodes CASSESLAQQSSYEQYF.

The V and J genes are TRBV28 and TRBJ1-2, with TRBD1 identical over 10 bases. The CDR3 runs 13 residues. CDR1 and CDR2 from the germline V gene are MDHEN and SYDVKM. V shed 6 bases and J 8 bases; nucleotides not matched to a gene: 6. The CDR3 region has the DNA TGTGCCAGCAGGGCCGGGACAGGGGACGGCTACACCTTC. Amino acids: CASRAGTGDGYTF.

The gene calls are TRBV3-1 (or the pseudogene TRBV3-2) and TRBJ1-3, with D possibly matching TRBD1 (5 bases). V was pared by 5 bases and J by 2 bases, with 13 bases between. The CDR3 totals 15 residues. The germline V gene has CDR1 LGHDT and CDR2 YNNKEL (reference sequence). CDR3 in DNA: TGTGCCAGCAGCTTCGGTGGGACTACTGGAAACACCATATATTTT. Its protein product is CASSFGGTTGNTIYF.

The chain employs TRBV18 and TRBJ1-1; 7 positions agree with TRBD1. This CDR3 region has 14 residues. The V segment lost 5 bases and the J segment 3 bases; nucleotides outside the gene matches: 6. Germline-derived CDR1 and CDR2 are KGHSH and LQKENI. The CDR3 DNA follows: TGTGCCAGCTCATTGAGGCAGGGGGACACTGAAGCTTTCTTT. As protein: CASSLRQGDTEAFF. The complete variable domain, with remaining parts taken from reference TRBV18 and TRBJ1-1, reads NAGVMQNPRHLVRRRGQEARLRCSPMKGHSHVYWYRQLPEEGLKFMVYLQKENIIDESGMPKERFSAEFPKEGPSILRIQQVVRGDSAAYFCASSLRQGDTEAFFGQGTRLTVV.

V usage is TRBV28 and J usage is TRBJ2-1, with D possibly matching TRBD2 (6 bases). CDR3 length: 17 residues. The germline gives CDR1 MDHEN, CDR2 SYDVKM. V shed 5 bases and J shed 3 bases, with 20 bases lying between them. CDR3 loop: CASSPIGLTRDYNEQFF. As DNA, the CDR3 is TGTGCCAGCAGTCCCATTGGCCTGACTAGAGACTACAATGAGCAGTTCTTC.

V usage is TRBV11-3 and J usage is TRBJ2-3; possible D gene TRBD2, 5 bases. Germline V gives CDR1 SGHNT, CDR2 YENEEA. V lost 5 bases and J 0 bases, leaving 9 bases between the germline ends. The CDR3 sequence is 14 residues long. The CDR3 DNA sequence: TGTGCCAGCAGCCTCCGACTAAGCACAGATACGCAGTATTTT. It codes for CASSLRLSTDTQYF.

The V gene is TRBV7-8, the J gene TRBJ2-2; 7 bases match TRBD1. Germline-derived CDR1 and CDR2 are SGHVS and FQNEAQ. With V trimmed by 5 bases and J by 1 base, 4 bases remained unmatched. This CDR3 is 15 amino acids long. The CDR3 protein is CASSRTGVNTGELFF. CDR3 nucleotide sequence: TGTGCCAGCAGCAGAACAGGGGTGAACACCGGGGAGCTGTTTTTT.